This T cell receptor (beta chain) emerged from a study of human T cells and chemical hapten exposure. Background on the study: Weekly scalp doses of diphenylcyclopropenone were given to patients during the roughly 25-week study.

Stated time point: patch test 1, 2 weeks after DPC sensitization. Treatment: therapeutic diphenylcyclopropenone sensitization with weekly scalp DPC. Alopecia patients, 18 to 70 years old and DPC-suitable, served as donors. The CDR3 runs to 14 residues. Between the trimmed V and J ends, which lost 3 bases and 4 bases, there was a span of 10 bases. Germline V CDR1 and CDR2: SEHNR, FQNEAQ (reference sequence). The library gave individual cDNA molecules unique molecular identifiers. MiXCR, run by TCRdb on the RACE reads, gives a single entry per CDR3 protein. The data contain about 380,000 distinct CDR3 sequences, approximately 4.4% of them singletons. Notes on the study in general: Following DPC sensitization, TCRs present above 1 in 1000 frequency showed no change.

This clonotype was observed at least ten times. Antigen: not known. The input for sequencing was whole blood, taken in connection with sensitization to the hapten diphenylcyclopropenone (DPC). The chain links TRBV7-9 to TRBJ1-3; D perhaps matches TRBD1 (6 bases). The clonotype was recovered from a woman between 50 and 59 years old with alopecia areata. Some clones in this sample may be carry-over from other donors' samples. The CDR3 loop reads CASSLETGGNTIYF. The CDR3 coding sequence is TGTGCCAGCAGCTTGGAGACAGGAGGAAACACCATATATTTT.